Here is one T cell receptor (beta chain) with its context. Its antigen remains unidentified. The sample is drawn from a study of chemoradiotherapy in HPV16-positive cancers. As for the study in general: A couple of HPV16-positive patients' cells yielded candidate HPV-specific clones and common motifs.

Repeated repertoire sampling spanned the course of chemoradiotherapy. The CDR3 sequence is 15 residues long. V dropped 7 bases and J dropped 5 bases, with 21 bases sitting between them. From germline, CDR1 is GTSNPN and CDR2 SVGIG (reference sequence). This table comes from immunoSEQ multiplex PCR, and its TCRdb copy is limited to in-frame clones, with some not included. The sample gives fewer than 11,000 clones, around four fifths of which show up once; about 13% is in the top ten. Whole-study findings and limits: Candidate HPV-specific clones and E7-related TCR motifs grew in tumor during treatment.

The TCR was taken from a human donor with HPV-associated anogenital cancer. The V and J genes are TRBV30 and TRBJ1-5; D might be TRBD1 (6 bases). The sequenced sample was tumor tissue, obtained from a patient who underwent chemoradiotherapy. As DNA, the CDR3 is TGTGCCTCCTCAAGGGGGGGTGGCGGCTATCAGCCCCAGCATTTT. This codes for CASSRGGGGYQPQHF.